A single sample gave rise to the 26 T cell receptor beta chains below, sequenced in a study of cytomegalovirus exposure and HLA in healthy donors. The PCR was carried out with 60 Vbeta primers and 13 Jbeta primers. TCRdb's table, derived via immunoSEQ multiplex PCR, lists solely in-frame clones and lacks some. The data show 150,000 to 200,000 clones, around three quarters seen once. The material sequenced was PBMCs. All receptors come from a man aged 40-50 years in good health and CMV-seropositive.

This clone appeared a few times. The chain employs TRBV4-2 and TRBJ2-3; D ambiguous. This CDR3 has 13 amino acids. Trimming stripped 5 bases from V and 0 bases from J, with 6 bases between. Germline V gives CDR1 LGHNA, CDR2 YNFKEQ. Here the CDR3 reads CASSRLSTDTQYF. CDR3 in DNA: TGTGCCAGCAGCAGACTGAGCACAGATACGCAGTATTTT.

This chain uses TRBV30 with TRBJ2-3; D gene unclear. V was cut by 2 bases and J by 5 bases, with 5 bases left in between. The CDR3 has 11 residues. CDR1 is GTSNPN and CDR2 is SVGIG in the germline V gene (reference sequence). The CDR3 sequence: CAWSLRDTQYF. Here the CDR3 DNA reads TGTGCCTGGAGTTTGAGAGATACGCAGTATTTT.

This clone showed up just a few times. V is TRBV5-4 and J is TRBJ2-1; perhaps TRBD2 as D (6 bases). CDR1 is SGHNT and CDR2 is YYREEE in the germline V gene (reference sequence). This CDR3 is built from 12 residues. V was trimmed by 4 bases and J by 10 bases, leaving 12 bases between them. CDR3: CASSPTGGEQFF. CDR3 sequence (DNA): TGTGCCAGCAGCCCTACTGGGGGGGAGCAGTTCTTC.

The chain carries TRBV4-2 and TRBJ2-2; 12 nucleotides line up with TRBD2. The ends lost 6 bases at V and 6 bases at J; junction bases unmatched: 8. Germline CDR1 and CDR2: LGHNA and YNFKEQ. This CDR3 spans 16 amino acids. For the CDR3, the DNA is TGTGCCAGCAGTGTCCTAGCGGGGGGGCCGTCCGGGGAGCTGTTTTTT. Translated, it gives CASSVLAGGPSGELFF.

This chain links TRBV6-5 with TRBJ2-2, with D tentatively TRBD1 (5 bases). V lost 1 base to trimming and J lost 5 bases, with 11 bases between them. Germline CDR1 and CDR2: MNHEY and SVGAGI. CDR3 length equals 15 residues. The CDR3: CASSYWAGKTGELFF. The CDR3 coding sequence is TGTGCCAGCAGTTACTGGGCAGGGAAAACCGGGGAGCTGTTTTTT.

DNA for the CDR3: TGCGCCAGCAGCCAAGACCCAGGACGGCGGGGAGCTTTCTTT. This translates into CASSQDPGRRGAFF. The gene calls are TRBV4-1 and TRBJ1-1, with D unresolved. The germline V gene has CDR1 MGHRA and CDR2 YSYEKL. Trimming cost V 0 bases and J 10 bases, with 15 bases left between them. The length of the CDR3 is 14 residues.

This CDR3 is CASSGQGSTEAFF. The DNA of the CDR3 is TGTGCCAGCAGCGGACAGGGGTCCACTGAAGCTTTCTTT. V gene TRBV9 combines with J gene TRBJ1-1, with 8 bases identical to TRBD1. The CDR3 runs 13 residues. Per the germline V gene, CDR1 is SGDLS and CDR2 is YYNGEE. J was trimmed by 4 bases and V by 3 bases; bases with no gene match: 2.

This clone was counted once. V usage is TRBV9 and J usage is TRBJ2-7; 9 nucleotides agree with TRBD1. This CDR3 contains 14 residues. Germline V gives CDR1 SGDLS, CDR2 YYNGEE. V trimming: 5 bases; J trimming: 5 bases; junction bases outside the gene matches: 8. For the CDR3, the DNA is TGTGCCAGCAGTGCCGGGACAGGGCCCAACGAGCAGTACTTC. Translating gives CASSAGTGPNEQYF.

The gene calls are TRBV6-4 and TRBJ1-2; 8 bases align to TRBD1. Germline trimming cut 6 bases from V and 3 bases from J; bases unmatched to any gene: 9. Germline CDR1 is MRHNA and CDR2 is SNTAGT. The CDR3 loop spans 15 amino acids. The CDR3 region is CASSETAGGYYGYTF. Written as DNA, the CDR3 is TGTGCCAGCAGCGAAACCGCAGGGGGCTACTATGGCTACACCTTC.

This chain uses TRBV9 with TRBJ2-5, with TRBD2 identical over 14 bases. Germline V lookup: CDR1 SGDLS, CDR2 YYNGEE. CDR3 length equals 17 residues. The V and J ends lost 3 bases and 1 base, in that order; junction bases with no gene match: 5. CDR3 residues: CASSGGTSGGLQETQYF. In nucleotides, the CDR3 is TGTGCCAGCAGCGGCGGGACTAGCGGGGGCCTCCAAGAGACCCAGTACTTC.

Of note for this clone: An end of the junction differs from the germline gene, which may be a read error. The chain joins TRBV7-7 to TRBJ2-5, with a weak D call TRBD2 (6 bases). The CDR3 runs to 15 residues. CDR1 SSHAT and CDR2 FNYEAQ come from the germline V gene (reference sequence). CDR3 DNA sequence: TGTGCTAGCAGCCCGACGGGGGTCGGCCAAGAGACCCAGTACTTC. This codes for CASSPTGVGQETQYF.

V gene TRBV5-1 combines with J gene TRBJ2-1, with D maybe TRBD1 (6 bases). The V and J ends lost 0 bases and 4 bases respectively, with 11 bases between them. The CDR3 consists of 15 residues. Germline-derived CDR1 and CDR2 are SGHRS and YFSETQ. The DNA for the CDR3 is TGCGCCAGCAGCTTGGAGGACAGAATATACAATGAGCAGTTCTTC. This translates into CASSLEDRIYNEQFF.

This chain connects TRBV4-1 to TRBJ2-1, with TRBD1 identical over 9 bases. The germline V gene has CDR1 MGHRA and CDR2 YSYEKL. The CDR3 totals 16 residues. Trimming at V came to 2 bases and at J to 5 bases, leaving 7 bases not matched to a gene. DNA for the CDR3: TGCGCCAGCAGCCAACCCGGGACAGGGAAAAACAATGAGCAGTTCTTC. Protein product: CASSQPGTGKNNEQFF.

This clone was seen only a few times. The V and J genes are TRBV5-6 and TRBJ2-1; 7 nucleotides match TRBD1. The CDR3 covers 15 residues. V lost 5 bases to trimming and J lost 4 bases; unmatched junction nucleotides: 9. Germline V lookup: CDR1 SGHDT, CDR2 YYEEEE. CDR3 sequence reads: CASRSGQDPYNEQFF. CDR3 sequence (DNA): TGTGCCAGCAGAAGCGGACAGGATCCTTACAATGAGCAGTTCTTC.

The CDR3 sequence: CASSLARGWGNTEAFF. CDR3 nucleotides: TGTGCCAGCAGCTTAGCGAGGGGGTGGGGAAACACTGAAGCTTTCTTT. This chain uses TRBV7-2 with TRBJ1-1; weak D call: TRBD1 (6 bases). Per the germline V gene, CDR1 is SGHTA and CDR2 is FQGNSA. Trimming left V 0 bases short and J 2 bases short, with 13 bases between. The CDR3 is 16 residues long.

The gene calls are TRBV7-9 and TRBJ1-2; D call uncertain. V was trimmed by 0 bases and J by 1 base, leaving 9 bases between them. The V gene's germline CDR1 is SEHNR and CDR2 FQNEAQ (reference sequence). The CDR3 extends over 15 amino acids. The CDR3 DNA follows: TGTGCCAGCAGCTTAGCGGGCAGTTTTAACTATGGCTACACCTTC. Amino acids: CASSLAGSFNYGYTF.

CDR3 amino acids: CASSTSRDRGRHTNYGYTF. CDR3 coding DNA: TGTGCCAGCAGCACCTCCCGGGACAGGGGCCGACATACTAACTATGGCTACACCTTC. This chain uses TRBV11-2 with TRBJ1-2; 10 nucleotides line up with TRBD1. J gave up 0 bases and V 5 bases, and 15 bases lay outside the gene matches. Germline CDR1 reads SGHAT; CDR2 reads FQNNGV. CDR3 length: 19 amino acids.

The sample holds a few counts of this clone. This chain links TRBV7-9 with TRBJ1-4; D possibly corresponds to TRBD1 (5 bases). V lost 6 bases to trimming and J lost 6 bases, with 17 bases between them. This CDR3 has 15 residues. Germline V lookup: CDR1 SEHNR, CDR2 FQNEAQ (reference sequence). CDR3 in DNA: TGTGCCAGCAGTCCCCCCGACAGCCTACATGAAAAACTGTTTTTT. Its protein is CASSPPDSLHEKLFF.

V usage is TRBV15 and J usage is TRBJ2-2; a possible D gene is TRBD1 (5 bases). The V and J ends lost 1 base and 3 bases respectively, with 18 bases between them. This CDR3 is 18 amino acids long. Germline CDR1 and CDR2: LNHNV and YYDKDF (reference sequence). CDR3 region: CATSRALRTSPHTGELFF. CDR3 nucleotides: TGTGCCACCAGCAGAGCCCTCCGGACATCCCCCCACACCGGGGAGCTGTTTTTT.

The chain employs TRBV5-4 and TRBJ2-7, with a possible D match to TRBD1 (5 bases). Trimming removed 0 bases from V and 5 bases from J, with 12 bases in between. The germline V gene has CDR1 SGHNT and CDR2 YYREEE (reference sequence). The CDR3 has 14 residues. The CDR3 DNA reads TGTGCCAGCAGCTTGGGGGGCGATCGTGACGAGCAGTACTTC. It translates to CASSLGGDRDEQYF.

The V and J genes are TRBV29-1 and TRBJ1-2, with 7 bases identical to TRBD1. Looked up from germline, CDR1 is SQVTM and CDR2 is ANQGSEA. The V segment lost 0 bases and the J segment 2 bases; nucleotides outside the gene matches: 12. CDR3 length: 17 residues. The CDR3 DNA reads TGCAGCGTTGAAGATCAGGGACAGCTTAGTGGAAACTATGGCTACACCTTC. This gives the protein CSVEDQGQLSGNYGYTF.

The chain couples TRBV29-1 to TRBJ1-6; the match to TRBD1 covers 8 bases. This CDR3 comprises 14 residues. The ends lost 6 bases at V and 10 bases at J; junction bases unmatched: 11. Looked up from germline, CDR1 is SQVTM and CDR2 is ANQGSEA. The CDR3 spells CSVRTGTVGSPLHF. The CDR3 DNA sequence: TGCAGCGTCCGGACAGGGACAGTGGGATCACCCCTCCACTTT.

V usage is TRBV2 and J usage is TRBJ2-5; 8 bases align to TRBD2. This CDR3 is 14 amino acids long. J gave up 2 bases and V 2 bases, and 1 base lay outside the gene matches. Germline loops: CDR1 SNHLY, CDR2 FYNNEI. Written as DNA, the CDR3 is TGTGCCAGCAGTGAATCGGGGGGGCAAGAGACCCAGTACTTC. It codes for CASSESGGQETQYF.

The chain is built from TRBV5-6 and TRBJ2-2, with 10 bases aligning to TRBD2. V dropped 0 bases and J dropped 1; count of bases not matched to a gene: 0. The CDR3 sequence is 16 residues long. In germline, CDR1 is SGHDT, CDR2 YYEEEE. The CDR3: CASSLGLAGNTGELFF. CDR3 sequence (DNA): TGTGCCAGCAGCTTGGGACTAGCGGGGAACACCGGGGAGCTGTTTTTT.

The V gene is TRBV21-1, the J gene TRBJ1-1; TRBD1, the table's D call, was not compared with the DNA. TRBV21-1 is designated a pseudogene. This CDR3 has 22 amino acids. The CDR3 sequence: CASSTDLPNPGQGANEGTEAFF. CDR3 DNA sequence: TGTGCCAGCAGCACCGACCTACCGAATCCGGGACAGGGGGCTAACGAGGGCACTGAAGCTTTCTTT.

The chain has TRBV6-5 and TRBJ2-5; TRBD1 matches 8 bases. The J call may be faulty, since TRBJ2-7 better matches the DNA end. Germline CDR1 MNHEY, CDR2 SVGAGI. The CDR3 has 15 amino acids. The CDR3 loop is CASSTGTGQSYEQYF. As DNA, the CDR3 is TGTGCCAGCAGTACCGGGACAGGACAATCCTACGAGCAGTACTTC.